The 29 T cell receptor beta chains below come from one sample, sequenced in a study of blood T cell repertoires in COVID-19. TCRdb keeps only in-frame clones here, not all; method: immunoSEQ multiplex PCR. The data contain approximately 220,000 clones, more than 85% of them singletons. The sample was peripheral blood. The receptors were sampled from a man aged 60 to 69 with acute or convalescent COVID-19.

V gene TRBV19 combines with J gene TRBJ1-1; D is unresolved. Germline loops: CDR1 LNHDA, CDR2 SQIVND (reference sequence). The CDR3 runs to 17 residues. Trimming removed 2 bases from V and 11 bases from J, with 27 bases in between. CDR3 in amino acids: CASSINLFVAAQRWAFF. In DNA, the CDR3 is TGTGCCAGTAGTATAAATCTTTTTGTGGCGGCTCAGCGGTGGGCTTTCTTT.

This clone was seen once. This sequence joins TRBV21-1 and TRBJ1-1; no check of the table's D call, TRBD1, against the DNA was made. TRBV21-1 has pseudogene status. The CDR3 runs 18 residues. CDR3 bases: TGTGCCAGCAGCAAATGGGGTTCAGCCAGGGCGCGTGATGGTGAAGCTTTCTTT. It yields the protein CASSKWGSARARDGEAFF.

The chain joins TRBV7-9 to TRBJ2-2, with 8 bases that match TRBD2. Per germline, CDR1 SEHNR and CDR2 FQNEAQ (reference sequence). Unmatched junction bases numbered 4, after V lost 5 bases and J lost 2 bases. This CDR3 region has 15 residues. The CDR3, as DNA: TGTGCCAGCAGCCCCACTAGCGGAAACACCGGGGAGCTGTTTTTT. It translates to CASSPTSGNTGELFF.

This clone appeared a single time. V usage is TRBV19 and J usage is TRBJ1-6; the D is unclear. The V and J ends lost 6 bases and 12 bases respectively, with 12 bases between them. The CDR3 runs to 12 residues. Germline values: CDR1 LNHDA, CDR2 SQIVND (reference sequence). CDR3 DNA: TGTGCCAGTAGCCTGGTTGGAGGACCCCTCCACTTT. This sequence encodes CASSLVGGPLHF. Using reference TRBV19 and TRBJ1-6 for the parts outside the CDR3, the full variable domain is DGGITQSPKYLFRKEGQNVTLSCEQNLNHDAMYWYRQDPGQGLRLIYYSQIVNDFQKGDIAEGYSVSREKKESFPLTVTSAQKNPTAFYLCASSLVGGPLHFGNGTRLTVT.

The V gene is TRBV5-1, the J gene TRBJ2-6; 10 bases are a match to TRBD1. The V gene end was trimmed by 0 bases and the J gene end by 0 bases; junction bases not matched to a gene: 12. The length of the CDR3 is 21 residues. Looked up from germline, CDR1 is SGHRS and CDR2 is YFSETQ. DNA for the CDR3: TGCGCCAGCAGCTTGGGGTTGAGGGACAGGGGCCCGACCTCTGGGGCCAACGTCCTGACTTTC. This codes for CASSLGLRDRGPTSGANVLTF.

The V call is TRBV6-6, the J call TRBJ1-6, with D unclear. The germline V gene encodes CDR1 MNHNY and CDR2 SVGAGI (reference sequence). V was pared by 2 bases and J by 6 bases, with 8 bases between. The CDR3 runs 14 residues. The CDR3 here is CASSYREGNSPLHF. The CDR3 region has the DNA TGTGCCAGCAGTTACCGGGAAGGTAATTCACCCCTCCACTTT.

The chain is built from TRBV7-2 and TRBJ2-7, with D unclear. V was clipped by 3 bases and J by 3 bases, with 9 bases between them. The germline V gene has CDR1 SGHTA and CDR2 FQGNSA. The CDR3 runs 13 residues. DNA for the CDR3: TGTGCCAGCAGCTTCTACAGCTTCTACGAGCAGTACTTC. It codes for CASSFYSFYEQYF.

V usage is TRBV7-2 and J usage is TRBJ2-6; possible D gene TRBD1, 5 bases. Germline CDR1 SGHTA, CDR2 FQGNSA. The CDR3 is 18 amino acids. V was cut by 4 bases and J by 1 base, with 17 bases left in between. In DNA, the CDR3 is TGTGCCAGCAGCTCCATTAGCCAGGGAAGGTCTGGGGCCAACGTCCTGACTTTC. Its translation: CASSSISQGRSGANVLTF.

This clone has a handful of counts. The chain combines TRBV10-1 with TRBJ1-2; 9 bases are shared with TRBD1. V was pared by 5 bases and J by 1 base, with 5 bases of the junction left unmatched. This CDR3 is 15 amino acids long. Germline CDR1 is WNHNN and CDR2 is SYGVQD (reference sequence). CDR3 region: CASSHKGQGNYGYTF. CDR3 nucleotides: TGCGCCAGCAGTCACAAGGGACAGGGTAACTATGGCTACACCTTC.

V usage is TRBV18 and J usage is TRBJ2-3; 12 bases map to TRBD2. V lost 3 bases and J lost 4; bases outside the gene matches: 5. In germline, CDR1 is KGHSH, CDR2 LQKENI. The CDR3 sequence is 16 residues long. The CDR3 DNA sequence: TGTGCCAGCTCACCTGCGACTAGCGGGGGTTCAGATACGCAGTATTTT. It translates to CASSPATSGGSDTQYF.

The rearrangement joins TRBV3-1 (or the pseudogene TRBV3-2) to TRBJ1-2; D is unclear. Trimming removed 1 base at V and 5 bases at J, with 11 bases between. CDR3 size: 14 residues. CDR1 is LGHDT and CDR2 is YNNKEL in the germline V gene (reference sequence). As DNA, the CDR3 is TGTGCCAGCAGCCAAGGGTCAGTGGCATATGGCTACACCTTC. Translation gives CASSQGSVAYGYTF.

This sequence joins TRBV6-5 and TRBJ1-2; D is possibly TRBD1 (5 bases). CDR3 length equals 13 residues. V lost 2 bases, J lost 8 bases, and 12 bases lay in between. Germline V gives CDR1 MNHEY, CDR2 SVGAGI. CDR3 in DNA: TGTGCCAGCAGTTACGATGGGGCGGGAGGCTACACCTTC. This codes for CASSYDGAGGYTF.

The CDR3 region is CASSPVSETQYF. For the CDR3, the DNA is TGTGCCAGCAGTCCCGTCTCGGAGACCCAGTACTTC. This chain joins TRBV12-3 or TRBV12-4 and TRBJ2-5; no firm D call. Deletions cut 5 bases from V and 5 bases from J, with 9 bases between. This CDR3 is built from 12 residues.

The chain recombines TRBV11-1 with TRBJ2-7; maybe TRBD2 (5 bases). The CDR3 spans 14 residues. The germline gives CDR1 SGHAT, CDR2 FQDESV (reference sequence). Trimming cost V 1 base and J 6 bases, with 13 bases left between them. In DNA form, the CDR3 reads TGTGCCAGCAGCTTAGTACTCGGGAAAGGCGAGCAGTACTTC. This gives the protein CASSLVLGKGEQYF.

The chain couples TRBV4-3 to TRBJ2-2, with 10 nucleotides matching TRBD1. Germline lookup yields CDR1 LGHNA and CDR2 YSLEER. The CDR3 is made up of 17 amino acids. Trimming took 3 bases from V and 5 from J; bases not matched to a gene: 9. CDR3 loop: CASSQSLRDRGTGELFF. Written as DNA, the CDR3 is TGCGCCAGCAGCCAGAGCCTTAGGGACAGGGGAACCGGGGAGCTGTTTTTT.

The rearrangement uses TRBV6-2 or TRBV6-3 and TRBJ2-7; 7 nucleotides agree with TRBD1. The CDR3 is 17 residues long. Unmatched junction bases numbered 14, after V lost 6 bases and J lost 0 bases. Germline CDR1 MNHEY, CDR2 SVGEGT. CDR3 in DNA: TGTGCCAGCAGCGTCGGGACAGATTTCCTCTCCTCCTACGAGCAGTACTTC. This codes for CASSVGTDFLSSYEQYF.

The chain has TRBV9 and TRBJ1-1; no reliable D call. Germline assignment: CDR1 SGDLS and CDR2 YYNGEE. Trimming left V 4 bases short and J 6 bases short, with 22 bases between. The CDR3 covers 16 residues. CDR3 amino acids: CASSSRAPGKRAEAFF. In nucleotides, the CDR3 is TGTGCCAGCAGCAGCCGGGCCCCGGGAAAACGCGCTGAAGCTTTCTTT.

This chain joins TRBV4-3 and TRBJ1-2; tentative D call: TRBD1 (6 bases). The CDR3 spans 12 residues. The V and J ends lost 3 bases and 8 bases respectively, with 10 bases between them. CDR1 is LGHNA, CDR2 YSLEER, per germline. The CDR3 here is CASSQDRRGYTF. DNA for the CDR3: TGCGCCAGCAGCCAGGACAGACGGGGCTACACCTTC.

V usage is TRBV5-6 and J usage is TRBJ2-5, with D maybe TRBD2 (6 bases). The CDR3 consists of 14 residues. V shed 2 bases and J shed 3 bases, with 11 bases lying between them. From germline, CDR1 is SGHDT and CDR2 YYEEEE. This chain's CDR3 is CASSLGTVEETQYF. The CDR3 DNA reads as TGTGCCAGCAGCTTAGGGACTGTCGAAGAGACCCAGTACTTC.

This clone appeared many times. V and J are TRBV2 and TRBJ2-5; the D gene is possibly TRBD2 (6 bases). The CDR3 extends over 18 amino acids. CDR1 SNHLY and CDR2 FYNNEI come from the germline V gene. The V gene lost 4 bases and the J gene lost 2 bases, with 23 bases spanning the gap. CDR3 residues: CASSGVSLAVPLQETQYF. CDR3 nucleotide sequence: TGTGCCAGCAGTGGGGTATCATTAGCGGTTCCTTTACAAGAGACCCAGTACTTC. The full variable domain, completed using reference TRBV2 and TRBJ2-5, is EPEVTQTPSHQVTQMGQEVILRCVPISNHLYFYWYRQILGQKVEFLVSFYNNEISEKSEIFDDQFSVERPDGSNFTLKIRSTKLEDSAMYFCASSGVSLAVPLQETQYFGPGTRLLVL.

The chain has TRBV4-1 and TRBJ1-5; the D is unclear. CDR3 size: 15 residues. V lost 4 bases and J lost 7, with 17 bases in between. CDR1 is MGHRA and CDR2 is YSYEKL in the germline V gene. The CDR3 coding sequence is TGCGCCAGCAGCCGGAACTTGGAGGGAGAGCAGCCCCAGCATTTT. This sequence encodes CASSRNLEGEQPQHF.

This chain joins TRBV30 and TRBJ1-5, with 9 bases identical to TRBD1. The CDR3 length is 16 residues. Germline trimming cut 0 bases from V and 4 bases from J; bases unmatched to any gene: 7. The germline gives CDR1 GTSNPN, CDR2 SVGIG (reference sequence). The chain's CDR3 is CAWSVRKTGGNQPQHF. CDR3 DNA: TGTGCCTGGAGTGTACGAAAGACAGGGGGAAATCAGCCCCAGCATTTT.

V gene TRBV6-2 or TRBV6-3 combines with J gene TRBJ2-3; D is unclear. This CDR3 comprises 14 residues. Looked up from germline, CDR1 is MNHEY and CDR2 is SVGEGT. V shed 0 bases and J shed 6 bases, with 10 bases lying between them. This chain's CDR3 is CASSYSSMWDTQYF. The CDR3 bases are TGTGCCAGCAGTTACTCGAGTATGTGGGATACGCAGTATTTT.

This clone was counted only a few times. The chain recombines TRBV6-5 with TRBJ2-3; TRBD2 matches 11 bases. The junction had 6 bases not matched to a gene; V was cut back by 6 bases and J by 4 bases. The CDR3 is 15 amino acids. The germline V gene has CDR1 MNHEY and CDR2 SVGAGI. Here the CDR3 reads CASSQLAGEADTQYF. The DNA for the CDR3 is TGTGCCAGCAGCCAACTAGCGGGGGAGGCAGATACGCAGTATTTT.

J is TRBJ1-5 and V is TRBV19, with a possible D match to TRBD1 (5 bases). Trimming removed 3 bases from V and 7 bases from J, with 25 bases in between. The CDR3 consists of 18 residues. Germline-derived CDR1 and CDR2 are LNHDA and SQIVND (reference sequence). The CDR3 DNA sequence: TGTGCCAGTAGTATTCAGGGTGCAGGGTCAAGTAGCATACAGCCCCAGCATTTT. This encodes CASSIQGAGSSSIQPQHF.

The CDR3 DNA reads as TGTGCCAGCAGCCCGCAAACTAGCGGCCAAGAGACCCAGTACTTC. Protein: CASSPQTSGQETQYF. This chain uses TRBV28 with TRBJ2-5; 8 bases map to TRBD2. This CDR3 is built from 15 residues. Germline trimming cut 6 bases from V and 1 base from J; bases unmatched to any gene: 7. Germline V CDR1 and CDR2: MDHEN, SYDVKM. Together with reference TRBV28 and TRBJ2-5, the CDR3 gives the full variable domain: DVKVTQSSRYLVKRTGEKVFLECVQDMDHENMFWYRQDPGLGLRLIYFSYDVKMKEKGDIPEGYSVSREKKERFSLILESASTNQTSMYLCASSPQTSGQETQYFGPGTRLLVL.

This chain connects TRBV15 to TRBJ1-3, with D perhaps matching TRBD1 (6 bases). Germline-derived CDR1 and CDR2 are LNHNV and YYDKDF (reference sequence). The germline V and J ends were trimmed by 3 bases and 5 bases, with 17 bases remaining between them. The CDR3 loop spans 16 amino acids. The CDR3 is CATSRDPGGSRNTIYF. The CDR3 DNA sequence: TGTGCCACCAGCAGGGACCCGGGGGGCAGTAGAAACACCATATATTTT.

This clone was picked up a small number of times. This chain connects TRBV28 to TRBJ1-4; weak D call: TRBD1 (6 bases). The V gene lost 5 bases and the J gene lost 5 bases, with 12 bases spanning the gap. CDR1 and CDR2 from the germline V gene are MDHEN and SYDVKM. The CDR3 covers 14 residues. The CDR3 DNA reads TGTGCCAGCAGTAAGGCCCAGGGGAATGAAAAACTGTTTTTT. The encoded protein is CASSKAQGNEKLFF.

The chain uses TRBV28 and TRBJ1-2; 8 positions match TRBD1. The CDR3 runs 15 residues. In germline, CDR1 is MDHEN, CDR2 SYDVKM. The trim removed 5 bases at V and 3 bases at J, leaving 8 bases unmatched. CDR3 nucleotides: TGTGCCAGCAGTGGGGACAGGTTAGAAGACTATGGCTACACCTTC. Translating it yields CASSGDRLEDYGYTF.